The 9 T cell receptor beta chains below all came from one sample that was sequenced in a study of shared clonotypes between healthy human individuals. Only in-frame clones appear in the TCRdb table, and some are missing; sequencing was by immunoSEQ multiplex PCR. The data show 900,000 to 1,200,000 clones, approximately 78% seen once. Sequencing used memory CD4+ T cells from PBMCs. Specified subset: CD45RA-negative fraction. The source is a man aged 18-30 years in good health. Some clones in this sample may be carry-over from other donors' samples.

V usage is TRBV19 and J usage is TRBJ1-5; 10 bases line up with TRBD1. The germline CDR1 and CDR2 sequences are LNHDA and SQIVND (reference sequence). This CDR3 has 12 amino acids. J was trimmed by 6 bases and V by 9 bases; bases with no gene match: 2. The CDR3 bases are TGTGCCAGCGGGACAGGGGTTCAGCCCCAGCATTTT. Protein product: CASGTGVQPQHF.

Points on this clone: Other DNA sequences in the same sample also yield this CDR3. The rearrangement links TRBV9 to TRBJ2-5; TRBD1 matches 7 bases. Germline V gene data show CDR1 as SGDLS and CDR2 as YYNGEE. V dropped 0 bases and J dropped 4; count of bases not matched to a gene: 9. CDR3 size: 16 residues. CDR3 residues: CASSVAPSAGGETQYF. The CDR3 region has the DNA TGTGCCAGCAGCGTAGCTCCCTCGGCAGGGGGAGAGACCCAGTACTTC. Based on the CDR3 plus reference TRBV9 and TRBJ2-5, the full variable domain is DSGVTQTPKHLITATGQRVTLRCSPRSGDLSVYWYQQSLDQGLQFLIQYYNGEERAKGNILERFSAQQFPDLHSELNLSSLELGDSALYFCASSVAPSAGGETQYFGPGTRLLVL.

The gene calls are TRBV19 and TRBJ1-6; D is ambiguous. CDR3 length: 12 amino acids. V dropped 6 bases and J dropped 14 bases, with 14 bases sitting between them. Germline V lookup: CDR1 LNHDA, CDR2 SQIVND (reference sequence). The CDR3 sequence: CASSPAGLTLHF. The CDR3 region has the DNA TGTGCCAGTAGCCCAGCAGGCCTTACCCTCCACTTT.

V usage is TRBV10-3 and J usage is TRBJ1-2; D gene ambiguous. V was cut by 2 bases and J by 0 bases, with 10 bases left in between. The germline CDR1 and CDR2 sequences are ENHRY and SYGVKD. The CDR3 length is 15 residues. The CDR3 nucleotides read TGTGCCATCAGTGAGACGAACATTGCTAACTATGGCTACACCTTC. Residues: CAISETNIANYGYTF.

This chain's CDR3 is CASSLVKQGIHEQYF. As DNA, the CDR3 is TGTGCCAGCAGCTTAGTTAAACAGGGGATTCACGAGCAGTACTTC. The rearrangement joins TRBV7-2 to TRBJ2-7; TRBD1 matches at 7 bases. V shed 1 base, J shed 5 bases, and the junction held 8 bases outside the gene matches. There are 15 residues in the CDR3. Germline assignment: CDR1 SGHTA and CDR2 FQGNSA.

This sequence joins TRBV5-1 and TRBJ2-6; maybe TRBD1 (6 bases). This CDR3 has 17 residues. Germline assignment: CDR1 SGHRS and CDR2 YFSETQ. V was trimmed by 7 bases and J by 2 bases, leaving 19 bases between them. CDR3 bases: TGCGCCAGCGGCAACACAGGGATCCTGCCTGGGGCCAACGTCCTGACTTTC. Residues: CASGNTGILPGANVLTF.

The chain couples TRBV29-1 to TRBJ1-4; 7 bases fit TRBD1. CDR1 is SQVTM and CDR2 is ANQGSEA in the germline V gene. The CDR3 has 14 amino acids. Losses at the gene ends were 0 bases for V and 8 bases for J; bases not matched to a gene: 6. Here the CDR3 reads CSVEDNRGGEKLFF. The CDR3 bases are TGCAGCGTTGAAGATAACAGGGGTGGCGAAAAACTGTTTTTT. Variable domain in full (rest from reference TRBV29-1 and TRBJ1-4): SAVISQKPSRDICQRGTSLTIQCQVDSQVTMMFWYRQQPGQSLTLIATANQGSEATYESGFVIDKFPISRPNLTFSTLTVSNMSPEDSSIYLCSVEDNRGGEKLFFGSGTQLSVL.

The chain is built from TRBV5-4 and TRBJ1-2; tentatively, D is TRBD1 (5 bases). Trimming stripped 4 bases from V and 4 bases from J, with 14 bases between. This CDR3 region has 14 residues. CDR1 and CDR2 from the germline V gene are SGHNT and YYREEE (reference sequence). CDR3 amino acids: CASSPGGVTYGYTF. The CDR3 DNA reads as TGTGCCAGCAGCCCGGGGGGTGTTACCTATGGCTACACCTTC. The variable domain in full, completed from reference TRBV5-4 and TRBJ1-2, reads ETGVTQSPTHLIKTRGQQVTLRCSSQSGHNTVSWYQQALGQGPQFIFQYYREEENGRGNFPPRFSGLQFPNYSSELNVNALELDDSALYLCASSPGGVTYGYTFGSGTRLTVV.

The CDR3 DNA follows: TGCGCCAGCAGCCAAGGAGGCGGGGGGAAGGCAGATACGCAGTATTTT. Protein sequence: CASSQGGGGKADTQYF. J is TRBJ2-3 and V is TRBV4-1; 8 nucleotides line up with TRBD2. Germline V gene data show CDR1 as MGHRA and CDR2 as YSYEKL. The junction had 7 bases not matched to a gene; V was cut back by 1 base and J by 4 bases. The CDR3 extends over 16 amino acids.